The source of this T cell receptor beta chain is a study of blood T cells in healthy people across ages. This clonotype occurred many times. Together with a sample-barcoded 5' primer, a J-beta primer mix was included in a second PCR lasting about 6 to 11 cycles. One entry per CDR3 protein, called by TCRdb with MiXCR from the 5' RACE reads. The sample has 700,000 or so distinct CDR3 sequences, 40% to 45% seen once. Trimming cost V 0 bases and J 9 bases, with 8 bases left between them. The germline CDR1 and CDR2 sequences are LNHNV and YYDKDF (reference sequence). CDR3 length: 12 amino acids. The chain recombines TRBV15 with TRBJ2-5; D ambiguous. Sequenced material: blood. This TCR was recovered from an elderly man in good health. CDR3 protein: CATSRDLTSQYF. The CDR3 nucleotides read TGTGCCACCAGCAGAGATTTGACTTCCCAGTACTTC.